These 27 T cell receptor beta chains originate from one sample sequenced in a study of regulatory T cells in long-lasting Graves disease. Relying on iRepertoire HTBI primers and Arm-PCR of CDR3 regions, the team built TCR beta libraries. TCRdb used MiXCR to reprocess the multiplex PCR reads, holding one entry per CDR3 protein. The sample yields 350,000 to 450,000 distinct CDR3 sequences, about 10% seen once. This sample's time point: newly diagnosed GD, antithyroid drugs for less than 3 months. From PBMCs, RNA was extracted and then used to make the TCR library. These data were also reused for a study on T cells in Graves' hyperthyroidism and ophthalmopathy.

The specimen was peripheral blood mononuclear cells (PBMCs), collected at new diagnosis, from a patient treated with antithyroid drugs. These receptors were taken from a woman aged 18-29 years with Graves disease.

This clonotype was found once. The CDR3 loop reads CASSQEPRLMNTEAFF. CDR3 sequence (DNA): TGCGCCAGCAGCCAAGAGCCTCGTCTTATGAACACTGAAGCTTTCTTT. This rearrangement joins TRBV4-3 to TRBJ1-1; no definite D call. The length of the CDR3 is 16 residues. Germline lookup yields CDR1 LGHNA and CDR2 YSLEER. V was pared by 0 bases and J by 0 bases, with 11 bases between.

This clonotype has a count of ten or more. This chain joins TRBV7-2 and TRBJ2-5; D gene ambiguous. The CDR3 has 15 amino acids. Germline V lookup: CDR1 SGHTA, CDR2 FQGNSA. With 1 base removed from V and 0 bases from J, the gap between germline ends came to 9 bases. CDR3 loop: CASSLGPGNQETQYF. CDR3 nucleotides: TGTGCCAGCAGCTTAGGGCCAGGAAACCAAGAGACCCAGTACTTC.

As DNA, the CDR3 is TGCAGTGCTAGAGAGGCTACTAACTATGGCTACACCTTC. Translation gives CSAREATNYGYTF. The V and J genes are TRBV20-1 and TRBJ1-2; D is unresolved. Germline assignment: CDR1 DFQATT and CDR2 SNEGSKA (reference sequence). This CDR3 spans 13 amino acids. V was trimmed by 0 bases and J by 0 bases, leaving 5 bases between them.

Only a few counts were recorded for this clonotype. V usage is TRBV19 and J usage is TRBJ2-1; possibly TRBD1 for D (7 bases). The CDR3 loop spans 15 amino acids. CDR1 and CDR2 (germline): LNHDA, SQIVND (reference sequence). Trimming cost V 6 bases and J 2 bases, with 14 bases left between them. The CDR3 DNA is TGTGCCAGTAGCAAAGACAGGGAGGCCTACAATGAGCAGTTCTTC. Residues: CASSKDREAYNEQFF.

This clonotype was seen at least ten times. The V gene is TRBV2, the J gene TRBJ2-1; 9 bases align to TRBD2. Germline CDR1 and CDR2: SNHLY and FYNNEI. The CDR3 totals 15 residues. V lost 4 bases, J lost 3 bases, and 4 bases stayed unmatched. The CDR3 sequence: CASSARGGVYNEQFF. The CDR3 nucleotides are TGTGCCAGCAGTGCGCGGGGGGGGGTCTACAATGAGCAGTTCTTC.

This chain uses TRBV7-8 with TRBJ2-5; D call uncertain. Per germline, CDR1 SGHVS and CDR2 FQNEAQ. CDR3 length equals 12 residues. Between the trimmed V and J ends, which lost 8 bases and 5 bases, there was a span of 12 bases. CDR3 DNA: TGTGCCAGCCAACTCCTAGGGGAGACCCAGTACTTC. Translated, it gives CASQLLGETQYF.

This clonotype came up many times. The rearrangement uses TRBV6-2 or TRBV6-3 and TRBJ2-1, with 8 bases lining up with TRBD2. The CDR3 spans 16 residues. Germline CDR1 is MNHEY and CDR2 is SVGEGT. The V segment lost 5 bases and the J segment 4 bases; nucleotides outside the gene matches: 10. In nucleotides, the CDR3 is TGTGCCAGCAGTCCCATAGCGGGGCCCCAATACAATGAGCAGTTCTTC. It encodes CASSPIAGPQYNEQFF.

This clonotype has a count of ten or more. The chain carries TRBV2 and TRBJ2-6; D is ambiguous. Per germline, CDR1 SNHLY and CDR2 FYNNEI. V lost 7 bases, J lost 0 bases, and 4 bases lay in between. CDR3 length: 13 residues. The DNA of the CDR3 is TGTGCCAGCACGCTCTCTGGGGCCAACGTCCTGACTTTC. Translated, it gives CASTLSGANVLTF.

The chain recombines TRBV20-1 with TRBJ1-1, with unresolved D. The CDR3 consists of 11 residues. Germline V gene sequence: CDR1 DFQATT, CDR2 SNEGSKA (reference sequence). The germline V and J ends were trimmed by 1 base and 4 bases, with 4 bases remaining between them. Written as DNA, the CDR3 is TGCAGTGCTAGAGTAGTCACTGAAGCTTTCTTT. Amino acids: CSARVVTEAFF.

This clonotype was counted only a few times. The rearrangement uses TRBV6-9 and TRBJ1-6; TRBD1 aligns across 8 bases. J gave up 7 bases and V 3 bases, and 20 bases lay outside the gene matches. The length of the CDR3 is 20 residues. Per germline, CDR1 MNHGY and CDR2 SVAAGI. The CDR3 loop reads CASSYSRRNTGGAANSPLHF. In DNA, the CDR3 is TGTGCCAGCAGTTACTCTCGGCGAAATACAGGGGGAGCGGCAAATTCACCCCTCCACTTT.

The chain joins TRBV20-1 to TRBJ1-2; perhaps TRBD1 as D (5 bases). V gave up 3 bases and J gave up 2 bases, with 22 bases separating them. The CDR3 totals 17 residues. Germline V lookup: CDR1 DFQATT, CDR2 SNEGSKA (reference sequence). For the CDR3, the DNA is TGCAGTGCTAGCCCTCTCGGAGGGGCAGCCACCAACTATGGCTACACCTTC. It encodes CSASPLGGAATNYGYTF.

This clonotype was recorded at least ten times. The chain has TRBV12-3 or TRBV12-4 and TRBJ2-1; D remains ambiguous. The CDR3 runs 12 residues. Trimming cost V 0 bases and J 10 bases, with 7 bases left between them. CDR3 DNA: TGTGCCAGCAGTTTAGCACTCCGGGAGCAGTTCTTC. This gives the protein CASSLALREQFF.

This rearrangement joins TRBV6-4 to TRBJ1-1, with D tentatively TRBD1 (6 bases). V was clipped by 9 bases and J by 4 bases, with 9 bases between them. The length of the CDR3 is 11 residues. CDR1 and CDR2 (germline): MRHNA, SNTAGT. DNA of the CDR3: TGTGCCAGACAGGGTGCCACTGAAGCTTTCTTT. It encodes CARQGATEAFF.

This clonotype was seen more than once but under ten times. This chain uses TRBV4-3 with TRBJ1-2, with D perhaps TRBD1 (5 bases). Germline-derived CDR1 and CDR2 are LGHNA and YSLEER. Trimming shortened V by 2 bases and J by 4 bases, and 11 bases separated the two germline ends. The CDR3 consists of 14 residues. CDR3 in amino acids: CASSQPGRSYGYTF. The CDR3 coding sequence is TGCGCCAGCAGCCAACCGGGACGGTCCTATGGCTACACCTTC.

This chain joins TRBV20-1 and TRBJ2-3, with D possibly being TRBD1 (7 bases). The CDR3 contains 14 residues. V lost 4 bases and J lost 1, with 12 bases in between. Germline V CDR1 and CDR2: DFQATT, SNEGSKA (reference sequence). The CDR3 nucleotides read TGCAGTGCTATGCGCGGGACAGGCACAGATACGCAGTATTTT. Its protein is CSAMRGTGTDTQYF.

The chain has TRBV18 and TRBJ2-1; 7 nucleotides match TRBD2. The CDR3 spans 15 residues. CDR1 and CDR2 from the germline V gene are KGHSH and LQKENI. Trimming cost V 1 base and J 5 bases; bases outside gene matches: 5. The CDR3 reads CASSPRAGWDNEQFF. For the CDR3, the DNA is TGTGCCAGCTCACCACGAGCGGGATGGGACAATGAGCAGTTCTTC.

This clonotype came up many times. The chain combines TRBV24-1 with TRBJ2-5; 9 bases fit TRBD1. The V gene end was trimmed by 7 bases and the J gene end by 5 bases; junction bases not matched to a gene: 4. The CDR3 contains 13 residues. The germline V gene encodes CDR1 KGHDR and CDR2 SFDVKD. CDR3 in amino acids: CATSETGGETQYF. The CDR3 DNA follows: TGTGCCACCAGCGAGACAGGGGGGGAGACCCAGTACTTC.

This clonotype appeared many times. The chain combines TRBV24-1 with TRBJ2-1; TRBD1 or TRBD2 may be the D gene (5 bases each). The CDR3 runs to 16 residues. V lost 7 bases and J 4 bases, leaving 19 bases between the germline ends. Looked up from germline, CDR1 is KGHDR and CDR2 is SFDVKD. The CDR3 sequence: CATSREGRNRYNEQFF. For the CDR3, the DNA is TGTGCCACCAGCCGAGAGGGGAGAAATAGATACAATGAGCAGTTCTTC.

This clonotype was counted only a few times. The J gene is TRBJ2-5, the V gene TRBV29-1, with D unclear. The CDR3 covers 12 residues. V was cut by 6 bases and J by 2 bases, with 10 bases left in between. CDR1 SQVTM and CDR2 ANQGSEA come from the germline V gene. In nucleotides, the CDR3 is TGCAGCGTCTATCTAGGGCAAGAGACCCAGTACTTC. Translation: CSVYLGQETQYF.

J is TRBJ2-1 and V is TRBV14, with a tentative D call TRBD2 (5 bases). The germline V and J ends were trimmed by 1 base and 14 bases, with 9 bases remaining between them. Germline CDR1 reads SGHDN; CDR2 reads FVKESK. The CDR3 is 11 residues long. The CDR3 is CASSQVGREFF. The CDR3 DNA reads TGTGCCAGCAGCCAAGTAGGGCGGGAGTTCTTC.

This clonotype was detected ten times or more. The J gene is TRBJ2-7, the V gene TRBV11-2; 7 bases align to TRBD1. The CDR3 totals 15 residues. Trimming took 2 bases from V and 8 from J; bases not matched to a gene: 12. The germline V gene encodes CDR1 SGHAT and CDR2 FQNNGV. CDR3 DNA: TGTGCCAGCAGCTTATTAAAGGGGGCGCGTCCGAAGCAGTACTTC. It specifies CASSLLKGARPKQYF. Based on the CDR3 plus reference TRBV11-2 and TRBJ2-7, the full variable domain is EAGVAQSPRYKIIEKRQSVAFWCNPISGHATLYWYQQILGQGPKLLIQFQNNGVVDDSQLPKDRFSAERLKGVDSTLKIQPAKLEDSAVYLCASSLLKGARPKQYFGPGTRLTVT.

Many counts were recorded for this clonotype. The V and J genes are TRBV28 and TRBJ2-7; 12 bases match TRBD2. There are 16 residues in the CDR3. The J segment lost 4 bases and the V segment lost 2 bases, leaving 6 bases of the junction unmatched. Germline V CDR1 and CDR2: MDHEN, SYDVKM. The CDR3 here is CASSLGLAGGLYEQYF. The CDR3 bases are TGTGCCAGCAGTTTAGGGCTAGCGGGAGGGTTATACGAGCAGTACTTC.

The genes are TRBV7-2 and TRBJ2-2; maybe TRBD2 (6 bases). The CDR3 contains 15 residues. V dropped 8 bases and J dropped 7 bases, with 20 bases sitting between them. Germline CDR1 reads SGHTA; CDR2 reads FQGNSA. The CDR3 DNA reads TGTGCCAGCGCCCCCGTCGGCGGGAAAATCGGGGAGCTGTTTTTT. Translated: CASAPVGGKIGELFF.

The sample holds many counts of this clonotype. V and J are TRBV13 and TRBJ1-2; 9 bases map to TRBD1. CDR3 size: 13 residues. Germline CDR1 PRHDT, CDR2 FYEKMQ (reference sequence). V trimming: 5 bases; J trimming: 7 bases; junction bases outside the gene matches: 5. The chain's CDR3 is CASSAGQGGGYTF. In DNA form, the CDR3 reads TGTGCCAGCAGCGCGGGACAGGGAGGTGGCTACACCTTC.

V gene TRBV19 combines with J gene TRBJ2-5; 7 bases agree with TRBD2. Germline lookup yields CDR1 LNHDA and CDR2 SQIVND (reference sequence). The CDR3 is 15 residues long. The trim removed 9 bases at V and 0 bases at J, leaving 10 bases unmatched. The CDR3 bases are TGTGCCAGCCAACGGCGGGGGACGTACCAAGAGACCCAGTACTTC. Protein product: CASQRRGTYQETQYF.

This clonotype was detected only a few times. The chain combines TRBV27 with TRBJ1-4, with 8 bases lining up with TRBD1. The CDR3 is 16 amino acids. V dropped 5 bases and J dropped 3; count of bases not matched to a gene: 8. Per the germline V gene, CDR1 is MNHEY and CDR2 is SMNVEV (reference sequence). The CDR3 here is CASSPGQGRPNEKLFF. The CDR3 nucleotides read TGTGCCAGCAGTCCTGGACAGGGAAGACCTAATGAAAAACTGTTTTTT.

In its sample, this clonotype was seen many times. The V gene is TRBV13, the J gene TRBJ1-1; D is perhaps TRBD1 (5 bases). This CDR3 comprises 14 residues. V was cut by 5 bases and J by 8 bases, with 18 bases left in between. Germline lookup yields CDR1 PRHDT and CDR2 FYEKMQ (reference sequence). CDR3 sequence reads: CASSPMGGTTEAFF. CDR3 coding DNA: TGTGCCAGCAGCCCTATGGGGGGTACGACAGAAGCTTTCTTT.